Each of the 18 T cell receptor beta chains below was sequenced from the same sample in a study of vaccination and CD4 T cells after COVID-19. The treatment is: approximately nine-day PBMC culture with coronavirus spike peptide pools or control peptides (ViraFEST assay). The Oncomine TCR Beta short-read assay sequenced DNA from cultured CD4+ T cells. MiXCR was run by TCRdb on the PCR reads, yielding one entry per CDR3 protein. The table records 10,000 to 15,000 distinct CDR3 sequences, about 56% of them present only once. Their specific antigens are unknown. Sequencing was performed on CD4+ T cells from blood, cultured in vitro. The receptors were gathered from a human donor who had recovered from COVID-19.

This clonotype was seen once. The chain uses TRBV6-1 and TRBJ1-1; D gene unclear. V dropped 5 bases and J dropped 1 base, with 14 bases sitting between them. Germline-derived CDR1 and CDR2 are MNHNS and SASEGT. CDR3 length equals 15 residues. In DNA, the CDR3 is TGTGCCAGCAGTCCCAGGCACTGGGCGAACACTGAAGCTTTCTTT. This sequence encodes CASSPRHWANTEAFF.

The rearrangement links TRBV7-6 to TRBJ1-2, with D possibly TRBD1 on 6 matching bases. The CDR3 spans 15 residues. The germline V and J ends were trimmed by 4 bases and 4 bases, with 16 bases remaining between them. Germline CDR1 and CDR2: SGHVS and FNYEAQ. CDR3 region: CASSSRAGTTYGYTF. In DNA form, the CDR3 reads TGTGCCAGCAGCTCCCGGGCTGGGACAACCTATGGCTACACCTTC.

V and J are TRBV12-3 or TRBV12-4 and TRBJ1-5, with D possibly being TRBD1 (6 bases). This CDR3 spans 13 amino acids. Trimming removed 8 bases from V and 2 bases from J, with 10 bases in between. The CDR3 bases are TGTGCCAGCCGCGGGGGCGGCAATCAGCCCCAGCATTTT. Residues: CASRGGGNQPQHF.

The sample holds a few counts of this clonotype. The chain's CDR3 is CASSLESRNYGYTF. In DNA form, the CDR3 reads TGTGCCAGCAGCTTAGAATCGAGAAACTATGGCTACACCTTC. The V and J genes are TRBV7-8 and TRBJ1-2; D is ambiguous. Trimming pared 1 base from V and 2 bases from J, leaving 8 bases between. CDR3 length: 14 residues. Germline V gives CDR1 SGHVS, CDR2 FQNEAQ.

This chain links TRBV18 with TRBJ2-5; a weak D match, TRBD2 (7 bases). The germline V and J ends were trimmed by 0 bases and 4 bases, with 12 bases remaining between them. Germline CDR1 is KGHSH and CDR2 is LQKENI. The CDR3 is 15 amino acids. CDR3 DNA: TGTGCCAGCTCACCACCGGGGGGGCGAGTAGAGACCCAGTACTTC. Translating gives CASSPPGGRVETQYF.

The chain couples TRBV20-1 to TRBJ1-2; D remains unclear. The CDR3 has 12 amino acids. The ends were cut back, 0 bases at V and 5 bases at J, with 7 bases in the middle. Looked up from germline, CDR1 is DFQATT and CDR2 is SNEGSKA (reference sequence). The CDR3 nucleotides are TGCAGTGCTAGAGATAAGGGATATGGCTACACCTTC. Its translation: CSARDKGYGYTF.

The chain employs TRBV19 and TRBJ1-2, with unresolved D. V shed 2 bases and J shed 8 bases, with 12 bases lying between them. Germline-derived CDR1 and CDR2 are LNHDA and SQIVND (reference sequence). This CDR3 has 13 amino acids. The CDR3 bases are TGTGCCAGTAGTATAATGCGCTACGGGGGCTACACCTTC. Its translation: CASSIMRYGGYTF.

CDR3: CASSAGTENEKLFF. The CDR3 DNA follows: TGTGCCAGCAGCGCCGGGACAGAGAATGAAAAACTGTTTTTT. This sequence joins TRBV7-6 and TRBJ1-4; 7 bases agree with TRBD1. The CDR3 runs 14 residues. The germline CDR1 and CDR2 sequences are SGHVS and FNYEAQ. The junction had 5 bases not matched to a gene; V was cut back by 5 bases and J by 5 bases.

The chain employs TRBV6-1 and TRBJ2-5; TRBD2 is a possible D gene (6 bases). Germline V gives CDR1 MNHNS, CDR2 SASEGT. The V end lost 5 bases, the J end lost 2 bases, and 9 bases lay between the germline ends. CDR3 size: 13 residues. CDR3 loop: CASSRGKQETQYF. The CDR3 nucleotides are TGTGCCAGCAGTCGCGGGAAACAAGAGACCCAGTACTTC.

This clonotype appeared a few times. The chain couples TRBV7-9 to TRBJ1-6; no firm D call. This CDR3 spans 13 amino acids. The ends were cut back, 3 bases at V and 5 bases at J, with 5 bases in the middle. Germline CDR1 reads SEHNR; CDR2 reads FQNEAQ (reference sequence). The CDR3 DNA reads as TGTGCCAGCAGCTTGGTTGATAATTCACCCCTCCACTTT. Amino acids: CASSLVDNSPLHF.

The V and J genes are TRBV7-2 and TRBJ2-3; D is perhaps TRBD1 (6 bases). With 3 bases removed from V and 2 bases from J, the gap between germline ends came to 18 bases. Germline CDR1 and CDR2: SGHTA and FQGNSA. The CDR3 spans 17 residues. The CDR3 DNA sequence: TGTGCCAGCAGCTTCGGTTTGGGGGCTGGGTACACAGATACGCAGTATTTT. It translates to CASSFGLGAGYTDTQYF.

The chain employs TRBV7-2 and TRBJ2-4; 9 bases match TRBD2. Germline-derived CDR1 and CDR2 are SGHTA and FQGNSA. The CDR3 covers 16 residues. V lost 5 bases to trimming and J lost 7 bases; unmatched junction nucleotides: 12. The CDR3 region is CASSPQLVAGVNIQYF. The CDR3, as DNA: TGTGCCAGCAGCCCACAACTTGTAGCGGGAGTGAACATTCAGTACTTC. The full variable domain, its missing parts supplied by reference TRBV7-2 and TRBJ2-4, is GAGVSQSPSNKVTEKGKDVELRCDPISGHTALYWYRQSLGQGLEFLIYFQGNSAPDKSGLPSDRFSAERTGGSVSTLTIQRTQQEDSAVYLCASSPQLVAGVNIQYFGAGTRLSVL.

This clonotype is a singleton in its sample. The V gene is TRBV10-3, the J gene TRBJ2-7; possibly TRBD2 for D (6 bases). The V end lost 2 bases, the J end lost 6 bases, and 14 bases lay between the germline ends. CDR3 length: 14 amino acids. The V gene's germline CDR1 is ENHRY and CDR2 SYGVKD. CDR3 sequence (DNA): TGTGCCATCAGTGAGCGCCAGGGAGGTCCCGAGCAGTACTTC. It yields the protein CAISERQGGPEQYF.

The chain employs TRBV7-2 and TRBJ2-3, with D unclear. Germline CDR1 is SGHTA and CDR2 is FQGNSA. The germline V and J ends were trimmed by 3 bases and 4 bases, with 8 bases remaining between them. The CDR3 contains 13 residues. CDR3 sequence reads: CASSLGLPDTQYF. CDR3 DNA sequence: TGTGCCAGCAGCTTGGGTCTACCAGATACGCAGTATTTT.

This clonotype showed up just a few times. The chain links TRBV12-3 or TRBV12-4 to TRBJ2-7; no definite D call. The ends were cut back, 5 bases at V and 3 bases at J, with 11 bases in the middle. The CDR3 is 13 residues long. The CDR3 sequence is CASSNMDFYEQYF. The CDR3 coding sequence is TGTGCCAGCAGTAATATGGATTTCTACGAGCAGTACTTC.

On this clonotype: A junction end diverges from the germline sequence, so it may reflect a read error. V gene TRBV5-1 combines with J gene TRBJ2-5; maybe TRBD1 (5 bases). CDR1 and CDR2 (germline): SGHRS, YFSETQ. CDR3 length: 14 amino acids. CDR3 sequence (DNA): TGCGCCAGCAGCTTGGGACATGGGGCAGAGACCCAGTACTTT. Encoded protein: CASSLGHGAETQYF.

There are a few counts of this clonotype. This rearrangement joins TRBV20-1 to TRBJ1-5; D unresolved. CDR3 length: 13 amino acids. The ends were cut back, 5 bases at V and 0 bases at J, with 8 bases in the middle. The germline gives CDR1 DFQATT, CDR2 SNEGSKA (reference sequence). The CDR3 nucleotides are TGCAGTGCTGCCCAGAATAGCAATCAGCCCCAGCATTTT. It yields the protein CSAAQNSNQPQHF.

CDR3 bases: TGTGCCAGCAGCTTAGTCGCCTACGAGCAGTACTTC. It specifies CASSLVAYEQYF. The genes are TRBV7-2 and TRBJ2-7; D gene unclear. The germline V gene has CDR1 SGHTA and CDR2 FQGNSA. V was pared by 1 base and J by 2 bases, with 3 bases between. The CDR3 extends over 12 amino acids.